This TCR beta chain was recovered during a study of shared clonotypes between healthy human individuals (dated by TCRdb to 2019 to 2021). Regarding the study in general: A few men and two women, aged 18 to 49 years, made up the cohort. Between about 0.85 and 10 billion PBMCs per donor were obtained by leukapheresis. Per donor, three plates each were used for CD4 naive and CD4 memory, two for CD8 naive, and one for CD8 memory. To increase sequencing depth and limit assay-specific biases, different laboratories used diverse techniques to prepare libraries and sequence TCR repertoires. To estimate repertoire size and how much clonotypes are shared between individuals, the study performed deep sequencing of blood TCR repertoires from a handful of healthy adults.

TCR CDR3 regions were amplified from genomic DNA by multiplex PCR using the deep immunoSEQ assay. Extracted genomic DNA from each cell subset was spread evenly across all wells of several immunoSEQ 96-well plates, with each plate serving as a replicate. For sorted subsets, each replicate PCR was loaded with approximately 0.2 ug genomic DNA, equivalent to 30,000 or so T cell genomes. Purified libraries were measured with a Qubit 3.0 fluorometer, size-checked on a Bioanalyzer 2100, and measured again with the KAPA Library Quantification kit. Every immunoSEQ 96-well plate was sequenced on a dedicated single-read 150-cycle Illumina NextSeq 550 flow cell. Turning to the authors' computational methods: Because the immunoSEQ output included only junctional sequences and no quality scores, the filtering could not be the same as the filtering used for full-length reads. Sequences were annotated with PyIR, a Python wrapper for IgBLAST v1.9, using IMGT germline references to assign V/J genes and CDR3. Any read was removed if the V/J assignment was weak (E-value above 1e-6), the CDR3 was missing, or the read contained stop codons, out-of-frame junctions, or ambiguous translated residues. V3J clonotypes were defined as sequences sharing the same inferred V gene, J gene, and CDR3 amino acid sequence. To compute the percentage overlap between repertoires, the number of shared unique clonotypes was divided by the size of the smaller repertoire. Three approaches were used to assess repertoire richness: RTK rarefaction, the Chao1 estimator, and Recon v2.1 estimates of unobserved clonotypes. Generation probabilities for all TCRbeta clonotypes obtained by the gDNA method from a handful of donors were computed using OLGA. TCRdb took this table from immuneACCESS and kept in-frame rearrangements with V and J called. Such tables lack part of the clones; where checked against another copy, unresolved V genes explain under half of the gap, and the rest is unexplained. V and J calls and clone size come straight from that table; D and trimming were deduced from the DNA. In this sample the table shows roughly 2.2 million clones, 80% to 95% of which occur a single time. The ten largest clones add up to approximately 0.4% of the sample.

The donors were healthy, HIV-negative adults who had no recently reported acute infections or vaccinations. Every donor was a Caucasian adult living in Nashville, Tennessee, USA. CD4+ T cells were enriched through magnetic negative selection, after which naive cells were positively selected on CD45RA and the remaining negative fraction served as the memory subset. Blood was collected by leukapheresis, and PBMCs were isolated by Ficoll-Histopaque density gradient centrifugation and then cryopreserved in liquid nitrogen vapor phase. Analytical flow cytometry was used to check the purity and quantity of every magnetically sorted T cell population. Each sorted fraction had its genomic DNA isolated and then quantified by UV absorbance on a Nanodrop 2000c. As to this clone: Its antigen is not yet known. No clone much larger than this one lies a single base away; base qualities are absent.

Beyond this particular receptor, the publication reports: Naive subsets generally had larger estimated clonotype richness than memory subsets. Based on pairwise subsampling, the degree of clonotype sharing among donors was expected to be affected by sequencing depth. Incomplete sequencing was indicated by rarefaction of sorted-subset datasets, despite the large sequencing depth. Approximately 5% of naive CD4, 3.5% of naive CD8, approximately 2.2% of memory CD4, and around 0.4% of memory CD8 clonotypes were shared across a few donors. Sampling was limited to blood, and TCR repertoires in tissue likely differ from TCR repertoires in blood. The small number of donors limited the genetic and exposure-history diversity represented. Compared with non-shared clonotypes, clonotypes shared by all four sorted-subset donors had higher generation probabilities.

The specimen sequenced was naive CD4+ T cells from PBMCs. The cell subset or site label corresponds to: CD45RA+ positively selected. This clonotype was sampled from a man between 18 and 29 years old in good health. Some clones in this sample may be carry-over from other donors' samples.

The DNA sequence follows: TGTGCCAGCAGCCACAGCATAAACCCCATCTACGAGCAGTACTTC. Protein translation: CASSHSINPIYEQYF. Rearrangement joined TRBV5-5 to TRBJ2-7; the D gene remains uncertain. V gives up 4 bases and J gives up 3 bases, and the segment between their germline ends measures 17 bases. Including cysteine and phenylalanine, the CDR3 has 15 amino acids. Only the CDR3 portion is preserved as DNA: 45 bases, with reading frame beginning at the first base. Sequences SGHKS (CDR1) and YYEKEE (CDR2) are obtained from the germline V gene (reference sequence).